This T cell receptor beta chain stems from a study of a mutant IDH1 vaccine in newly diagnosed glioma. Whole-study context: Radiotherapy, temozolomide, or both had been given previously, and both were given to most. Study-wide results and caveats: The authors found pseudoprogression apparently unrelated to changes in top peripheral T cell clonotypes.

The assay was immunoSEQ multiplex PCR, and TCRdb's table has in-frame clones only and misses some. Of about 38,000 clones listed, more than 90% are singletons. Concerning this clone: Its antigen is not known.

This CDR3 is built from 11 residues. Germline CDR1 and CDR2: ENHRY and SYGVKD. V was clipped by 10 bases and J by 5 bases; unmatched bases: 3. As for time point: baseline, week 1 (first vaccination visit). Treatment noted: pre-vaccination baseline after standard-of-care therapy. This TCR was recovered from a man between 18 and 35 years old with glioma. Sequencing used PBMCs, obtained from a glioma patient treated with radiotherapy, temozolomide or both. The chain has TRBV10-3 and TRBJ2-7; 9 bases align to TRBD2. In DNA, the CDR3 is TGTGCCAGTAGCGGGAGCCACGAGCAGTACTTC. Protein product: CASSGSHEQYF.